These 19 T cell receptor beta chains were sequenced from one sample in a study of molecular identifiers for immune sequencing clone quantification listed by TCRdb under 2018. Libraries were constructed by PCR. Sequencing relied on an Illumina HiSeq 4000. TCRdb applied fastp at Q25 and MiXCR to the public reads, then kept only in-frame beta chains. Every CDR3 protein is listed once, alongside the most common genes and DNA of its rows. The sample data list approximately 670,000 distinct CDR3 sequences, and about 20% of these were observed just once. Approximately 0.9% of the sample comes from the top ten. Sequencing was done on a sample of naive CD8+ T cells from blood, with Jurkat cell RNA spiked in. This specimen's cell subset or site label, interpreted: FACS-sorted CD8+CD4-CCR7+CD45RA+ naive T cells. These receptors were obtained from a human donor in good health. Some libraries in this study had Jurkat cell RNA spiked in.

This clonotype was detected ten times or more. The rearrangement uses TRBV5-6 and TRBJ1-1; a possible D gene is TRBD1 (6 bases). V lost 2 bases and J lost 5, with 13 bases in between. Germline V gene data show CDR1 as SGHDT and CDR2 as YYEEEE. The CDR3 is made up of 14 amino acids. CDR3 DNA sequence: TGTGCCAGCAGCTTTGCTGCAGGGGAAACTGAAGCTTTCTTT. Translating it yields CASSFAAGETEAFF. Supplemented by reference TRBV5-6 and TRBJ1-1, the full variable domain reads DAGVTQSPTHLIKTRGQQVTLRCSPKSGHDTVSWYQQALGQGPQFIFQYYEEEERQRGNFPDRFSGHQFPNYSSELNVNALLLGDSALYLCASSFAAGETEAFFGQGTRLTVV.

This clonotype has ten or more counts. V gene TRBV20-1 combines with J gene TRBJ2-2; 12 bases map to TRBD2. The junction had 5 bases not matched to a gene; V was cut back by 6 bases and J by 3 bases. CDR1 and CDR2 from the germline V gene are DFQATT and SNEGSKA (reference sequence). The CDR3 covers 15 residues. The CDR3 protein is CSAQTSGRYTGELFF. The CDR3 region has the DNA TGCAGTGCGCAGACTAGCGGGAGATACACCGGGGAGCTGTTTTTT.

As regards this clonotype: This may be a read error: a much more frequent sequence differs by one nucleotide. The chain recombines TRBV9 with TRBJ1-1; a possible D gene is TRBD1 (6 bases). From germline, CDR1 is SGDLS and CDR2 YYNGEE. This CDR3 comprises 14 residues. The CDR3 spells CASNTGQMNTEACF. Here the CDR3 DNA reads TGTGCCAGTAATACTGGACAGATGAACACTGAAGCTTGCTTT.

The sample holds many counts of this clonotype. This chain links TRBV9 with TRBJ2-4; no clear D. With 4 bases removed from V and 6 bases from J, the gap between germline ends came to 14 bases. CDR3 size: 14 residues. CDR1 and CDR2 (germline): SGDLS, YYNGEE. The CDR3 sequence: CASSKPAVTNIQYF. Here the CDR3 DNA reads TGTGCCAGCAGCAAACCGGCCGTGACAAACATTCAGTACTTC.

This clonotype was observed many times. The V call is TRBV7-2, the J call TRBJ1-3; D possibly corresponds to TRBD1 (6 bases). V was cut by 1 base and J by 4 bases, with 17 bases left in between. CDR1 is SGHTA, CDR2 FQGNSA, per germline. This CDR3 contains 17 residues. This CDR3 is CASSLVSGGARGNTIYF. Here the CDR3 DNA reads TGTGCCAGCAGCTTAGTCTCTGGGGGCGCGAGGGGAAACACCATATATTTT.

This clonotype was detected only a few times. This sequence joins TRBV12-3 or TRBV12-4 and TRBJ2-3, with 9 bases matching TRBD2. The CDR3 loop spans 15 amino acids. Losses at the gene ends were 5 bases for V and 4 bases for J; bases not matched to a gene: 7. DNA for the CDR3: TGTGCCAGCAGTATTACTAGCGGGCGGGCAGATACGCAGTATTTT. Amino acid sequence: CASSITSGRADTQYF.

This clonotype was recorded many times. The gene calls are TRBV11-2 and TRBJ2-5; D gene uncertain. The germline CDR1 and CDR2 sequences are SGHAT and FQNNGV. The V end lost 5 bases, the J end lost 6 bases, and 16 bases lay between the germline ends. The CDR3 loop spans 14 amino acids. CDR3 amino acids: CASSPRSYQQTQYF. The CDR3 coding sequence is TGTGCCAGCAGCCCCCGGTCCTATCAGCAGACCCAGTACTTC.

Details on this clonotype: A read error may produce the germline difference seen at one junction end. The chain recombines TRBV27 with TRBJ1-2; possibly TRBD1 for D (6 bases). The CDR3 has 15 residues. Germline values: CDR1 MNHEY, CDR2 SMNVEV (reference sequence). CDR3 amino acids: CASSFSLGQYYGCTF. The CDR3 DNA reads TGTGCCAGCAGTTTCTCTCTTGGACAGTACTATGGCTGCACCTTC.

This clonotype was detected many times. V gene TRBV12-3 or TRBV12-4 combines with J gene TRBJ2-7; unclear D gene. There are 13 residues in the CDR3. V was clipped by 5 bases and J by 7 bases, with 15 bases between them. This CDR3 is CASSPRPPGEQYF. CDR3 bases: TGTGCCAGCAGTCCTCGGCCCCCTGGAGAGCAGTACTTC.

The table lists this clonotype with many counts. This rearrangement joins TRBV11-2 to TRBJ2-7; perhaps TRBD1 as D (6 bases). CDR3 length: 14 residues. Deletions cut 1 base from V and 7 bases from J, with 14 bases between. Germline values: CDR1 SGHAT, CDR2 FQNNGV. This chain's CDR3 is CASSLGTVPVEQYF. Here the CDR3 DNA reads TGTGCCAGCAGCTTAGGGACAGTACCCGTAGAGCAGTACTTC.

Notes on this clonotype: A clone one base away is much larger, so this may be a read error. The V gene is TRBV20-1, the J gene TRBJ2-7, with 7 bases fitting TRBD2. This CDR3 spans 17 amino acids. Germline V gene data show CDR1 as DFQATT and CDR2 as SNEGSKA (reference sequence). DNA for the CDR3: TGCTGTGCTAGAGATCTGAGCCACGAGCGGGACCCCTACGAGCAGTACTTC. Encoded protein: CCARDLSHERDPYEQYF.

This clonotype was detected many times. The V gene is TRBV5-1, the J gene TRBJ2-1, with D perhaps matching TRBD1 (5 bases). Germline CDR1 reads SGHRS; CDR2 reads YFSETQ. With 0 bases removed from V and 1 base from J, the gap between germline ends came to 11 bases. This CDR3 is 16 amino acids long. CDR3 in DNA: TGCGCCAGCAGCTTGGCCCAGGGCCCTTCCTACAATGAGCAGTTCTTC. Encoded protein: CASSLAQGPSYNEQFF.

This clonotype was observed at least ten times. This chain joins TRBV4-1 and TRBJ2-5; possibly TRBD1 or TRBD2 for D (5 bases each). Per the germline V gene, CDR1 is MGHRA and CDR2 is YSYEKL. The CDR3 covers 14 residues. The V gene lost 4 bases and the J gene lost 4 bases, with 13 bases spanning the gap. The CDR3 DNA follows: TGCGCCAGCAGCCCCCCCTATGGGGGAGAGACCCAGTACTTC. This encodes CASSPPYGGETQYF.

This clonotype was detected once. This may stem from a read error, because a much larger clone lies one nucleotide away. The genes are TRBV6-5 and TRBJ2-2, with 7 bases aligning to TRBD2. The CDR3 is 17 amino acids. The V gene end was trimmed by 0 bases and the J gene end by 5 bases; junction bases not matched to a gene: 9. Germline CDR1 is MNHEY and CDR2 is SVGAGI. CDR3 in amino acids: CASSYSIGPAGTGELFF. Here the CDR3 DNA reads TGTGCCAGCAGTTACTCGATAGGGCCAGCGGGAACCGGGGAGCTGTTTTTT.

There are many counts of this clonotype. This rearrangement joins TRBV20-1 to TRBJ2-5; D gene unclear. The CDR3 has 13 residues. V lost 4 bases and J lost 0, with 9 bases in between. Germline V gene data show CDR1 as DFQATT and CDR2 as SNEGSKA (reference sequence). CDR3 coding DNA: TGCAGTGCTATAGGCGGACACCAAGAGACCCAGTACTTC. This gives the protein CSAIGGHQETQYF.

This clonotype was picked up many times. CDR3 in DNA: TGTGCCAGCAGCGACCACGGCGGCAGGAGGTCACCCCTCCACTTT. Its translation is CASSDHGGRRSPLHF. The genes are TRBV7-3 and TRBJ1-6; D uncertain. The CDR3 spans 15 residues. Trimming pared 5 bases from V and 10 bases from J, leaving 18 bases between. Germline CDR1 reads SGHTA; CDR2 reads FQGTGA.

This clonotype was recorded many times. The CDR3 region has the DNA TGTGCCAGCAGCTTAGTGGAAGGGACCTACGAGCAGTACTTC. Translation gives CASSLVEGTYEQYF. This chain uses TRBV7-9 with TRBJ2-7, with D hard to call. This CDR3 spans 14 amino acids. V lost 1 base, J lost 2 bases, and 9 bases lay in between. CDR1 is SEHNR and CDR2 is FQNEAQ in the germline V gene (reference sequence).

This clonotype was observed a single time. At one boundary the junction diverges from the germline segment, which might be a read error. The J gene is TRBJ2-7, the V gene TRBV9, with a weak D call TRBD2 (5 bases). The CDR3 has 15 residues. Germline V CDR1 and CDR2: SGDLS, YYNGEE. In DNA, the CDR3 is TGTGCCAGCAGCGTAGGAGCTGGGGATGACTACAAGCAGTACTTC. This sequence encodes CASSVGAGDDYKQYF.

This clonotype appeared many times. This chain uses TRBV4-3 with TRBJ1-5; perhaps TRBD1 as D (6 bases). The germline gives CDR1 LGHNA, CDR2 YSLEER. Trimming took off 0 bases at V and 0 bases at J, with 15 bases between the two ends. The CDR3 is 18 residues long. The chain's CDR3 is CASSQDMQGPYSNQPQHF. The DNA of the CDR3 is TGCGCCAGCAGCCAAGATATGCAGGGGCCTTATAGCAATCAGCCCCAGCATTTT.